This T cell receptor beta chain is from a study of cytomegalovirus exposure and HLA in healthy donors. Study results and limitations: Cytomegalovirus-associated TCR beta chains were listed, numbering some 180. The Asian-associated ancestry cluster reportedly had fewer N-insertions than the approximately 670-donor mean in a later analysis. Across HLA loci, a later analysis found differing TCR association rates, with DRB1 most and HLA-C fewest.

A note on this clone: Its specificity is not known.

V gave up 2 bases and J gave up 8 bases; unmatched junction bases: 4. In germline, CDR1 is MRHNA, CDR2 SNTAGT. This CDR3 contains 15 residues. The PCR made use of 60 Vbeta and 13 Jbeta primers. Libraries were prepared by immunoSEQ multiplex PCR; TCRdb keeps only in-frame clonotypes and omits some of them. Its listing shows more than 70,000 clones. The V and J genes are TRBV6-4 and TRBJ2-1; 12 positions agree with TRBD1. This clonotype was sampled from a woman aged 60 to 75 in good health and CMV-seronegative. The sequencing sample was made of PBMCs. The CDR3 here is CASSDRDRGRDEQFF. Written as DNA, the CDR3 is TGTGCCAGCAGTGACAGGGACAGGGGGCGTGATGAGCAGTTCTTC.